The rows below give T cell receptor beta chains drawn from one sample of a study of CD8 T cells in ankylosing spondylitis. Each CDR3 protein gets one entry after TCRdb re-called the 5' RACE reads with MiXCR. The top ten clones hold less than 0.65% of a sample with 800,000 to 900,000 distinct CDR3 sequences, about an eighth of them seen once. Sequenced: blood, either unsorted or a sorted T cell fraction (not recorded which). These receptor sequences come from a male donor with ankylosing spondylitis. CDR3s include the opening cysteine and the closing phenylalanine or tryptophan. Each record gives: clone size, D gene, J gene, V gene, CDR3 DNA, CDR3 protein. D genes are given only for firm matches. Rows give clone size only sometimes, using once, few, many, or a class for an expanded clone.

>NA|NA|TRBJ1-6|TRBV10-3
TGTGCCATCAGTGTCGGAAGTGGGTCCTACTTAAATAATTCACCCCTCCACTTT
CAISVGSGSYLNNSPLHF
>NA|NA|TRBJ2-1|TRBV6-1
TGTGCCAGCAGTCCAGGGTTTACCTACAATGAGCAGTTCTTC
CASSPGFTYNEQFF
>few|NA|TRBJ2-7|TRBV20-1
TGCAGTGCCAGAGCCGGCGAGGCCTACGAGCAGTACTTC
CSARAGEAYEQYF
>NA|NA|TRBJ1-2|TRBV4-3
TGCGCCAGCAGCCAAGATTTGGGGGAATATGGCTACACCTTC
CASSQDLGEYGYTF
>few|NA|TRBJ1-2|TRBV5-1
TGCGCCAGCAGCTTCGGGGCGAGAGGGAGCTACACCTTC
CASSFGARGSYTF
>NA|TRBD1|TRBJ2-7|TRBV20-1
TGCAGTGCTAGAAAGGGGGCAGGGGCCTACGAGCAGTACTTC
CSARKGAGAYEQYF
>few|NA|TRBJ1-2|TRBV12-3/TRBV12-4
TGTGCCAGCAGTTGGGTCACGGGGGGGGACTATGGCTACACCTTC
CASSWVTGGDYGYTF
>few|NA|TRBJ1-5|TRBV29-1
TGCAGCGTTGAAAATGGCAATCAGCCCCAGCATTTT
CSVENGNQPQHF
>few|TRBD1|TRBJ1-1|TRBV6-1
TGTGCCAGCTTGACAGGGAAGCAGGTTGAAGCTTTCTTT
CASLTGKQVEAFF
>few|TRBD2|TRBJ2-5|TRBV7-9
TGTGCCAGCAGCGTGGGGACTAGACAAGAGACCCAGTACTTC
CASSVGTRQETQYF
>many|TRBD2|TRBJ2-1|TRBV7-9
TGTGCCAGCAGCGGGACTAGCGGGAGGGCTGTTTTCAATGAGCAGTTCTTC
CASSGTSGRAVFNEQFF
>NA|NA|TRBJ2-1|TRBV11-3
TGTGCCAGCAGCTTATACTCTACAAACAATGAGCAGTTCTTC
CASSLYSTNNEQFF
>many|NA|TRBJ2-1|TRBV18
TGTGCCAGCTCACTTTCGGACAGCTACAATGAGCAGTTCTTC
CASSLSDSYNEQFF
>NA|TRBD2|TRBJ2-5|TRBV7-9
TGTGCCAGCAGCTTAGCGCGGACTAGCTTCGAGACCCAGTACTTC
CASSLARTSFETQYF
>few|NA|TRBJ2-1|TRBV9
TGTGCCAGCAGCCCACAATGGGGCGGGCGCTCCTACAATGAGCAGTTCTTC
CASSPQWGGRSYNEQFF
>NA|TRBD2|TRBJ2-1|TRBV5-1
TGCGCCAGCAGTTTGGAGTCTAGCGGGGGCAATGAGCAGTTCTTC
CASSLESSGGNEQFF
>NA|TRBD2|TRBJ2-1|TRBV5-4
TGTGCCAGCAGCTTCAAGGTTGGTAGCGGGGTCAGCTCCTACAATGAGCAGTTCTTC
CASSFKVGSGVSSYNEQFF
>NA|TRBD2|TRBJ2-5|TRBV6-1
TGTGCCAGCAGCCACGGGACTAGCAGGGAGACCCAGTACTTC
CASSHGTSRETQYF
>NA|NA|TRBJ1-2|TRBV20-1
TGCAGTGCTTACCCTCCCGGGACCTATGGCTACACCTTC
CSAYPPGTYGYTF
>NA|TRBD2|TRBJ2-7|TRBV12-3/TRBV12-4
TGTGCCAGCAGTTCCCTAGCGGGACTCTACGAGCAGTACTTC
CASSSLAGLYEQYF
>NA|NA|TRBJ1-5|TRBV18
TGTGCCAGCTCACCAGCAGGCGGGCAAGGGTATCAGCCCCAGCATTTT
CASSPAGGQGYQPQHF
>few|TRBD2|TRBJ2-7|TRBV4-2
TGTGCCAGCAGCCAAGAAGTAGCGGGGGCCTACGAGCAGTACTTC
CASSQEVAGAYEQYF
>many|NA|TRBJ1-5|TRBV9
TGTGCCAGCAGCGACGGTAGCAATCAGCCCCAGCATTTT
CASSDGSNQPQHF
>NA|TRBD1|TRBJ2-5|TRBV6-5
TGTGCCAGCAGTTACTCGATTCAGGGGGCGAGGGAGACCCAGTACTTC
CASSYSIQGARETQYF
>few|NA|TRBJ2-5|TRBV7-9
TGTGCCAGCAGCTTAGTGACAGCAGCCCAAGAGACCCAGTACTTC
CASSLVTAAQETQYF
>NA|NA|TRBJ2-1|TRBV12-3/TRBV12-4
TGTGCCAGCACTTTTGGTTCTCCCCATGAGCAGTTCTTC
CASTFGSPHEQFF
>few|TRBD1|TRBJ2-3|TRBV5-1
TGCGCCAGCAGCGACAGGGTAACGAATACGCAGTATTTT
CASSDRVTNTQYF
>many|TRBD1|TRBJ1-1|TRBV12-3/TRBV12-4
TGTGCCAGCCTGAGGGGGCAGGGGACTGAAGCTTTCTTT
CASLRGQGTEAFF
>few|TRBD2|TRBJ2-1|TRBV6-2/TRBV6-3
TGTGCCAGCAGTTACTTGGGCGGGAGCTCCTACAATGAGCAGTTCTTC
CASSYLGGSSYNEQFF
>NA|NA|TRBJ1-4|TRBV6-5
TGTGCCAGCAGTTACTCGGGGGGACGGGGGGCAGTTTCCGAAAAACTGTTTTTT
CASSYSGGRGAVSEKLFF
>few|NA|TRBJ1-1|TRBV7-9
TGTGCCAGCAGCTTAGAGCGGCGGGGCACTGAAGCTTTCTTT
CASSLERRGTEAFF
>NA|TRBD1|TRBJ2-3|TRBV20-1
TGCAGTGCTAGACACTCGAGACAGGGGAGCGATACGCAGTATTTT
CSARHSRQGSDTQYF
>few|NA|TRBJ1-1|TRBV10-3
TGTGCCATCAGTGAGTCGGCCGGGGGTGGGGCTTTCTTT
CAISESAGGGAFF
>NA|NA|TRBJ2-2|TRBV12-3/TRBV12-4
TGTGCCAGCAGCATTCCTTCCTTCCCGGGCACCGGGGAGCTGTTTTTT
CASSIPSFPGTGELFF
>NA|NA|TRBJ1-6|TRBV7-9
TGTGCCAGCAGCTATACATTGGGTTCACCCCTCCACTTT
CASSYTLGSPLHF
>NA|NA|TRBJ2-2|TRBV6-5
TGTGCCAGCAGCTTACTCGTACGGGCCGGGGAGCTGTTTTTT
CASSLLVRAGELFF
>NA|NA|TRBJ2-1|TRBV9
TGTGCCAGCAGCGTGTTTGAGGGTGAGCAGTTCTTC
CASSVFEGEQFF
>few|TRBD1|TRBJ1-1|TRBV7-2
TGTGCCAGCAGCTATGGGGACAGGGGGATCACTGAAGCTTTCTTT
CASSYGDRGITEAFF
>NA|NA|TRBJ1-2|TRBV7-2
TGTGCCAGCAGCCGAGCCTTGGGCTACACCTTC
CASSRALGYTF
>NA|TRBD2|TRBJ2-1|TRBV7-6
TGTGCCAGCAGCTTAGAGACTAGCGCATCCCACAATGAGCAGTTCTTC
CASSLETSASHNEQFF
>NA|NA|TRBJ2-3|TRBV6-4
TGTGCCAGCTGCGAGGCTAACACAGATACGCAGTATTTT
CASCEANTDTQYF
>NA|NA|TRBJ1-1|TRBV6-5
TGTGCCAGCAGTTATAATCGGGAAACTGAAGCTTTCTTT
CASSYNRETEAFF
>many|TRBD2|TRBJ2-3|TRBV5-1
TGCGCCAGCAGCGTAGGGACTAGCGGGAGCACAGATACGCAGTATTTT
CASSVGTSGSTDTQYF
>many|NA|TRBJ2-3|TRBV4-2
TGTGCCAGCAGCCAGGGGGGACGCACAGATACGCAGTATTTT
CASSQGGRTDTQYF
>many|NA|TRBJ2-5|TRBV20-1
TGCAGTGCCTTGGACAGCGTAAAGACCCAGTACTTC
CSALDSVKTQYF
>NA|NA|TRBJ1-1|TRBV11-2
TGTGCCAGCAGCTTAGAGCAGACAACAAACACTGAAGCTTTCTTT
CASSLEQTTNTEAFF